This T cell receptor beta chain is from a study of OX40 agonist ivuxolimab in advanced cancers. Using immunoSEQ multiplex PCR, the repertoire was profiled, and TCRdb retains in-frame clones only, with some absent. The sample includes some 30,000 clones, around nine tenths of them seen just once. Concerning this clone itself: The antigen is undetermined.

V shed 7 bases and J shed 6 bases, with 19 bases lying between them. Germline values: CDR1 SGHTA, CDR2 FQGTGA. The CDR3 spans 15 residues. General study points: Among the least clonally expanded were partial responders at 0.1-3.0 mg/kg. Averaged across samples, CD8+ T cells carried more expanded clones than CD4+ did. There was clonal expansion of CD4+ and CD8+ blood T cells by week 6 at 0.1 to 3.0 mg/kg. Low normalized T-cell clonal expansion also characterized some of the nonresponders.

This sample comprised CD4+ or CD8+ T cells sorted from blood, obtained in a trial of the OX40 agonist ivuxolimab. This sequence joins TRBV7-3 and TRBJ2-1; D perhaps matches TRBD1 (6 bases). This clonotype was obtained from an adult with an advanced solid tumor such as melanoma, head and neck, liver or kidney cancer. DNA for the CDR3: TGTGCCAGCACCACACCACAGGGACCTGTCAATGAGCAGTTCTTC. Amino acid sequence: CASTTPQGPVNEQFF.